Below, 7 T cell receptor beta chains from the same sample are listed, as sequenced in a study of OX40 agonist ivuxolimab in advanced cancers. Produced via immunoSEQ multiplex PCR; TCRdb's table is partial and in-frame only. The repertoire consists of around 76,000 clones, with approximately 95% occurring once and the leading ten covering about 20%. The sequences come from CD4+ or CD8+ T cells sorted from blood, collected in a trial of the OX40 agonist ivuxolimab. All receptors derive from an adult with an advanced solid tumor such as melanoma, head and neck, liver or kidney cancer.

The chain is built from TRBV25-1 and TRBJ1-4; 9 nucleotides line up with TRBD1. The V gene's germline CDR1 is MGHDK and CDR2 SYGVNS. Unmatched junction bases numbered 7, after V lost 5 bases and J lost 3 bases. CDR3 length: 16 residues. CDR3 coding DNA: TGTGCCAGCAGTCACGGACAGGGGATATCTAATGAAAAACTGTTTTTT. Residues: CASSHGQGISNEKLFF.

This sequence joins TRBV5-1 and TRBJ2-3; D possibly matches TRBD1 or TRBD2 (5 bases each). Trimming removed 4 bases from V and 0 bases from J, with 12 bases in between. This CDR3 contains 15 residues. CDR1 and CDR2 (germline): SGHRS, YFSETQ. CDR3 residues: CASSPGTASTDTQYF. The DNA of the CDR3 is TGCGCCAGCAGCCCGGGGACGGCTAGCACAGATACGCAGTATTTT.

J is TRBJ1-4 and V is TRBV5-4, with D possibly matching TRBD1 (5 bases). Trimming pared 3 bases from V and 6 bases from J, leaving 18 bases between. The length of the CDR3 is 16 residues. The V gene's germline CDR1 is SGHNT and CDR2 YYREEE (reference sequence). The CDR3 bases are TGTGCCAGCAGCTCGGACACTCTCAGAGAGGATGAAAAACTGTTTTTT. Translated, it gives CASSSDTLREDEKLFF.

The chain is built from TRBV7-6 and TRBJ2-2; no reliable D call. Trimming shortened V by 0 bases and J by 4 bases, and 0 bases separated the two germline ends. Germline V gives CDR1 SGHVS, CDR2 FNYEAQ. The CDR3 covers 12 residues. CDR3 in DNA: TGTGCCAGCAGCTTAGCCACCGGGGAGCTGTTTTTT. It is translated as CASSLATGELFF.

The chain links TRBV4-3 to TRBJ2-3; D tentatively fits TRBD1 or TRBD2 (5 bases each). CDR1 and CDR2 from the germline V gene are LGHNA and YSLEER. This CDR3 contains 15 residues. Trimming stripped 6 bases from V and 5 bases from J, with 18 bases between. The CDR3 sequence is CASSGGTSRGDTQYF. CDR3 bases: TGCGCCAGCAGTGGGGGAACCAGCCGGGGAGATACGCAGTATTTT.

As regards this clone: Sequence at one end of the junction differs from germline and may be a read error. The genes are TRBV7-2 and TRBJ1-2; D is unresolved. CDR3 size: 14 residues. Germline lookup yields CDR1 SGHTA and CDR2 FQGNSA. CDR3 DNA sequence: TGTGCCACCCCTATCCCTTGGGCTAACTATGGCCACACCTTC. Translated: CATPIPWANYGHTF.

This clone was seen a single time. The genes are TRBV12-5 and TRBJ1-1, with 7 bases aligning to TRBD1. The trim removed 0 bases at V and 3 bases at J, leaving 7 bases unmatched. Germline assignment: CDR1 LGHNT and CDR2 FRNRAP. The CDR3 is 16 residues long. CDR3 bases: TGTGCTAGTGGTTTGGTACTCAGGGGGAGGCACACTGAAGCTTTCTTT. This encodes CASGLVLRGRHTEAFF.